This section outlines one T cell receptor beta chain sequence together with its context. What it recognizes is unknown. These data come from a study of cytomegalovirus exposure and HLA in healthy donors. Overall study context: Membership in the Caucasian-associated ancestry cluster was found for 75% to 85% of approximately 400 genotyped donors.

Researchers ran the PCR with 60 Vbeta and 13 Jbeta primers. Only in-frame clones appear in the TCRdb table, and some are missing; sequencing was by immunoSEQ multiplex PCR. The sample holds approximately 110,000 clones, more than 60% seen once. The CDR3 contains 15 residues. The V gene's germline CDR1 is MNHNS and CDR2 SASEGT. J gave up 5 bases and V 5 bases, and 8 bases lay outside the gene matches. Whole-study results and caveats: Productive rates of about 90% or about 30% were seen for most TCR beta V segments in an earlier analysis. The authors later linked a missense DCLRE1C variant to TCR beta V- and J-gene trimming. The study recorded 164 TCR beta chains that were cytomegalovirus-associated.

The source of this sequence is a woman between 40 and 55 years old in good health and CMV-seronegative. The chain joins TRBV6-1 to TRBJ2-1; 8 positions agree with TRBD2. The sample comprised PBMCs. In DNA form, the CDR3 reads TGTGCCAGCAGTCCGTCGGGACTAGGAAACAATGAGCAGTTCTTC. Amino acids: CASSPSGLGNNEQFF.